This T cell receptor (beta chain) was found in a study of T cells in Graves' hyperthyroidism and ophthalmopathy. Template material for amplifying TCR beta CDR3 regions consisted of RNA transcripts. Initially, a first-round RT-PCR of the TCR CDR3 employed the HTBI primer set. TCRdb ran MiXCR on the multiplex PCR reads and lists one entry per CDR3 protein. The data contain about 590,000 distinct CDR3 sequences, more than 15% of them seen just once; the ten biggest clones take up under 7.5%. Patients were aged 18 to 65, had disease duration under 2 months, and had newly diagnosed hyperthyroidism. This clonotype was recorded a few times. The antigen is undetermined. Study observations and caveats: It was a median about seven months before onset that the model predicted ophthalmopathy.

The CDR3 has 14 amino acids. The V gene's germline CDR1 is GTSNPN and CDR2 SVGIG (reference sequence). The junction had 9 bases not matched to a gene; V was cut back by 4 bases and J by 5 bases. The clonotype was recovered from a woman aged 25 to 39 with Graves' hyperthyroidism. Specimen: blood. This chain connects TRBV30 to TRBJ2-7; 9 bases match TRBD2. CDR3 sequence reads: CAWKDSGSGDEQYF. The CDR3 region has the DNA TGTGCCTGGAAGGATAGCGGGAGTGGGGACGAGCAGTACTTC.